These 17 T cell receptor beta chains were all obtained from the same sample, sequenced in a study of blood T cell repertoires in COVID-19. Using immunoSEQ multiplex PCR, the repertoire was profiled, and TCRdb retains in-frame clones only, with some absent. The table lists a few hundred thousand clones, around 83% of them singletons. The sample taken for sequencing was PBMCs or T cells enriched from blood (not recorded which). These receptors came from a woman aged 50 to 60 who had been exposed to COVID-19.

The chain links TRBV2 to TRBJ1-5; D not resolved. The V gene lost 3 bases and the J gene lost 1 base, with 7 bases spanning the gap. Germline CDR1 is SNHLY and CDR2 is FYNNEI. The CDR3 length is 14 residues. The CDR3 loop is CASSELASNQPQHF. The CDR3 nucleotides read TGTGCCAGCAGTGAGCTAGCGAGCAATCAGCCCCAGCATTTT.

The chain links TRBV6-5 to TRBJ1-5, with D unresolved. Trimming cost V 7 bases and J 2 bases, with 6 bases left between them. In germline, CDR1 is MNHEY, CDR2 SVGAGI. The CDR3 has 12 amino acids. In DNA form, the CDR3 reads TGTGCCAGCACTTCGGGCAATCAGCCCCAGCATTTT. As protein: CASTSGNQPQHF.

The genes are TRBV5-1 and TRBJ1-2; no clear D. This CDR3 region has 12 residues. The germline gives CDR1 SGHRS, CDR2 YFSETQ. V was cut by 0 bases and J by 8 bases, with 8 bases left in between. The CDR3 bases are TGCGCCAGCAGCTTGGTAGGGAGAGGCTACACCTTC. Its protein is CASSLVGRGYTF. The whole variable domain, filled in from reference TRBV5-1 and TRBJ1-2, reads KAGVTQTPRYLIKTRGQQVTLSCSPISGHRSVSWYQQTPGQGLQFLFEYFSETQRNKGNFPGRFSGRQFSNSRSEMNVSTLELGDSALYLCASSLVGRGYTFGSGTRLTVV.

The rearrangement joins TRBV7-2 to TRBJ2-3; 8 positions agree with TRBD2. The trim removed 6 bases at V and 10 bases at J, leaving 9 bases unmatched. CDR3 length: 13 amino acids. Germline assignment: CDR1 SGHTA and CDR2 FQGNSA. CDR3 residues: CASSSRGGRAQYF. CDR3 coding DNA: TGTGCCAGCAGTAGCCGGGGGGGCAGGGCGCAGTATTTT.

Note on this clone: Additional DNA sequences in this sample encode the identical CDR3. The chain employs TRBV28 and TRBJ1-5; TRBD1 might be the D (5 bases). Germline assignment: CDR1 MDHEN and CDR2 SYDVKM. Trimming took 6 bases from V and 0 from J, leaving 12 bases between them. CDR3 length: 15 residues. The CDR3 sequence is CASSLGGHSNQPQHF. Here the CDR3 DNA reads TGTGCCAGCAGCCTGGGGGGTCATAGCAATCAGCCCCAGCATTTT.

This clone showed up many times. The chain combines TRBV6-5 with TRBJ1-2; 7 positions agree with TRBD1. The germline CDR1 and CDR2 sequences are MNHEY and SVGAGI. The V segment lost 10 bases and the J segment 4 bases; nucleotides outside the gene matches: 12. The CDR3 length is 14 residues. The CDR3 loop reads CANGIEGAAYGYTF. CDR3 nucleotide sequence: TGTGCCAACGGGATTGAGGGGGCCGCCTATGGCTACACCTTC.

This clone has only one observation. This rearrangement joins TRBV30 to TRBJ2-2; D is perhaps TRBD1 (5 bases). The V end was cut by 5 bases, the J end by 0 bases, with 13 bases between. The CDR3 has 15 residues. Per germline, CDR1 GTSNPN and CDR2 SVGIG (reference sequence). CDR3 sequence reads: CAWGRVWANTGELFF. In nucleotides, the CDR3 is TGTGCCTGGGGCAGGGTTTGGGCGAACACCGGGGAGCTGTTTTTT.

CDR3 residues: CASKMASGNTIYF. The DNA for the CDR3 is TGTGCCAGCAAAATGGCCTCTGGAAACACCATATATTTT. The J gene is TRBJ1-3, the V gene TRBV19; D unresolved. The CDR3 sequence is 13 residues long. Trimming stripped 9 bases from V and 0 bases from J, with 9 bases between. CDR1 LNHDA and CDR2 SQIVND come from the germline V gene (reference sequence). Supplemented by reference TRBV19 and TRBJ1-3, the full variable domain reads DGGITQSPKYLFRKEGQNVTLSCEQNLNHDAMYWYRQDPGQGLRLIYYSQIVNDFQKGDIAEGYSVSREKKESFPLTVTSAQKNPTAFYLCASKMASGNTIYFGEGSWLTVV.

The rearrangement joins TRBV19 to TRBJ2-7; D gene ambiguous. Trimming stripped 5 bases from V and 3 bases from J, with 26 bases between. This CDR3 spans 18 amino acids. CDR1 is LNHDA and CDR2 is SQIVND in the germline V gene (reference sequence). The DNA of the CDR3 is TGTGCCAGTAGTTCTCACGGTTGGAGTGCTGTTGCGAACTACGAGCAGTACTTC. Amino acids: CASSSHGWSAVANYEQYF.

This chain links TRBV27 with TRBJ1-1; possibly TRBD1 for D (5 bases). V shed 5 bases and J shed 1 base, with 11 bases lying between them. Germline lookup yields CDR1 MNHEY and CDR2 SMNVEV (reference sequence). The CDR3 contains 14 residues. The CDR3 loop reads CASSPLGQNTEAFF. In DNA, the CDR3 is TGTGCCAGCAGTCCCTTAGGACAGAACACTGAAGCTTTCTTT.

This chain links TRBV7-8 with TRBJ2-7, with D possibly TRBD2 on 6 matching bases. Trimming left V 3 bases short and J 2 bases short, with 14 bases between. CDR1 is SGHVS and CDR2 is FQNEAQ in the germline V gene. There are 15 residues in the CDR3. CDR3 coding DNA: TGTGCCAGCAGCTTTGCTCCGGGGAGGACCTACGAGCAGTACTTC. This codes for CASSFAPGRTYEQYF.

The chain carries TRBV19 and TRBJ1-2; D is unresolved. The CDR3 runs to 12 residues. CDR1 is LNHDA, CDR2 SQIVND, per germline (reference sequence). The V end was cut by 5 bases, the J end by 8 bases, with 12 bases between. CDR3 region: CASSSRIVGYTF. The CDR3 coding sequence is TGTGCCAGTAGTTCACGAATAGTAGGCTACACCTTC. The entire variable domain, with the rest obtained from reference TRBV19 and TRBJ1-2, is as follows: DGGITQSPKYLFRKEGQNVTLSCEQNLNHDAMYWYRQDPGQGLRLIYYSQIVNDFQKGDIAEGYSVSREKKESFPLTVTSAQKNPTAFYLCASSSRIVGYTFGSGTRLTVV.

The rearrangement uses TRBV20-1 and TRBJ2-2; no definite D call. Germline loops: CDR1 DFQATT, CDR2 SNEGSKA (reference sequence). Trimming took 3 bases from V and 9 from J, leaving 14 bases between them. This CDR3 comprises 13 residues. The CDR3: CSASPQASRELFF. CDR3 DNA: TGCAGTGCTAGTCCCCAGGCGAGCCGGGAGCTGTTTTTT.

CDR3 coding DNA: TGCAGCTCCGGTCGGGGGACTGAAGCTTTCTTT. Translated, it gives CSSGRGTEAFF. The chain has TRBV29-1 and TRBJ1-1, with a tentative D call TRBD1 (5 bases). Trimming cost V 8 bases and J 5 bases, with 12 bases left between them. The germline V gene encodes CDR1 SQVTM and CDR2 ANQGSEA. The CDR3 totals 11 residues. The full variable domain, rest sourced from reference TRBV29-1 and TRBJ1-1, is SAVISQKPSRDICQRGTSLTIQCQVDSQVTMMFWYRQQPGQSLTLIATANQGSEATYESGFVIDKFPISRPNLTFSTLTVSNMSPEDSSIYLCSSGRGTEAFFGQGTRLTVV.

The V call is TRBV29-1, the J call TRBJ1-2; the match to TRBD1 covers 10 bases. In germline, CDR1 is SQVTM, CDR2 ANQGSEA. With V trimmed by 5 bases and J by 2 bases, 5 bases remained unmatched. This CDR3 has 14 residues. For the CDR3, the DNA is TGCAGCGTTCTAGGGACAGGGGACAACTATGGCTACACCTTC. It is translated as CSVLGTGDNYGYTF.

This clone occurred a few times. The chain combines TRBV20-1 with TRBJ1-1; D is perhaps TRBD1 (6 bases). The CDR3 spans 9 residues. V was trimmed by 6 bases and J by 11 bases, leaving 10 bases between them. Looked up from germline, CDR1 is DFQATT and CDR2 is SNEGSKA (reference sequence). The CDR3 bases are TGCAGTGCAGGGCAGGGGGCTTTCTTT. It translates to CSAGQGAFF.

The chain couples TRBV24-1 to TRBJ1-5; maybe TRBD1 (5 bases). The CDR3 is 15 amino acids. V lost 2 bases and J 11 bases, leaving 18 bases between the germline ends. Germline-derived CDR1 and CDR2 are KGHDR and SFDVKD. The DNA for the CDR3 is TGTGCCACCAGTGATTCCGGGAGGGACCAGTCGGCCCAGCATTTT. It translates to CATSDSGRDQSAQHF.